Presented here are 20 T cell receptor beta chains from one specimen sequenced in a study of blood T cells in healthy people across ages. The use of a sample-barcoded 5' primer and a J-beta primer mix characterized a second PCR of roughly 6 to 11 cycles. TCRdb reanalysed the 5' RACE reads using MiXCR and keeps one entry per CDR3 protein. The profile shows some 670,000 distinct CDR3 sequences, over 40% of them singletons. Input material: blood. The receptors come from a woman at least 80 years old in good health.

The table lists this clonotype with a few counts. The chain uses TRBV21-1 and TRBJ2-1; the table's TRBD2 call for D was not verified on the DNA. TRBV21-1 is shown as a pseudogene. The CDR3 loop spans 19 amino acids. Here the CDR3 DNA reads TGTGCCAGCAGCAAATTTCGCCAGCCGGGACTAGCACTTTACAATGAGCAGTTCTTC. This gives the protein CASSKFRQPGLALYNEQFF.

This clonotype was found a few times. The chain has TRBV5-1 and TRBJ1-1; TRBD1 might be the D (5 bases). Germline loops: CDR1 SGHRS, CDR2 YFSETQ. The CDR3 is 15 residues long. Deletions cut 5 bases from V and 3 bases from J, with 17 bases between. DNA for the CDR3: TGCGCCAGCAGTAACCGGGTCCAAGGGGACACTGAAGCTTTCTTT. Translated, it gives CASSNRVQGDTEAFF.

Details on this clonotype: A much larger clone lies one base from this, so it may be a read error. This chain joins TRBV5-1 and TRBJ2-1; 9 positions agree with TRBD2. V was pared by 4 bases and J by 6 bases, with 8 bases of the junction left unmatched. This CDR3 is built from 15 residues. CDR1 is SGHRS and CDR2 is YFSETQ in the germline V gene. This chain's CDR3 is CASSGTSGSVNEQFF. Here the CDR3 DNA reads TGCGCCAGCAGCGGTACTAGCGGGTCCGTCAATGAGCAGTTCTTC.

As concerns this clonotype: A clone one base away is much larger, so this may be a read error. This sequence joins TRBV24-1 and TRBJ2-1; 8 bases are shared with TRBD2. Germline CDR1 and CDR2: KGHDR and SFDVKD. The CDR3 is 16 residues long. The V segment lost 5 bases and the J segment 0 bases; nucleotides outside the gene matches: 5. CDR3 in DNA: TGTGCCACCAGTGGCCCCAGCGGGAGCTCCTACAATGAGCAGTTCTTC. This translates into CATSGPSGSSYNEQFF.

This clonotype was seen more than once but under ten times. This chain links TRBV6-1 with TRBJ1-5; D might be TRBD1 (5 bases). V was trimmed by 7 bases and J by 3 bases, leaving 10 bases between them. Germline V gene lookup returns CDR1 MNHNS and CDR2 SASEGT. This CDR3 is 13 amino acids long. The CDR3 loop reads CASNMDNNQPQHF. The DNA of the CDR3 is TGTGCCAGCAACATGGACAACAATCAGCCCCAGCATTTT.

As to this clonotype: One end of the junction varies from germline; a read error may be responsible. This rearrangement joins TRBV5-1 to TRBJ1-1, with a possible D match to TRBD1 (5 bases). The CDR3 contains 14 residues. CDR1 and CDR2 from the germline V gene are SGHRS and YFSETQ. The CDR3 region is CASSFSRGNAEAFF. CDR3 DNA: TGCGCCAGCAGTTTCAGTCGGGGGAACGCTGAAGCTTTCTTT. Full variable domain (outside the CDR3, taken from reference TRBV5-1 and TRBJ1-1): KAGVTQTPRYLIKTRGQQVTLSCSPISGHRSVSWYQQTPGQGLQFLFEYFSETQRNKGNFPGRFSGRQFSNSRSEMNVSTLELGDSALYLCASSFSRGNAEAFFGQGTRLTVV.

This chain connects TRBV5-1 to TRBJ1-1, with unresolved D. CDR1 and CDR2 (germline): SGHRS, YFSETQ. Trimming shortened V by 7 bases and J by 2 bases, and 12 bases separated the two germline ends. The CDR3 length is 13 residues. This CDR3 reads CASRYDGNTEAFF. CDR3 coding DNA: TGCGCCAGCCGCTACGACGGAAACACTGAAGCTTTCTTT.

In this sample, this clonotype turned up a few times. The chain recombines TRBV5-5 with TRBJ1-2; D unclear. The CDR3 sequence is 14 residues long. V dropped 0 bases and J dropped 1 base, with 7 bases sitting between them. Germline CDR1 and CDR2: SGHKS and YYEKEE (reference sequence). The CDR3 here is CASSLVRNNYGYTF. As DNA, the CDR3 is TGTGCCAGCAGCTTGGTGCGGAATAACTATGGCTACACCTTC.

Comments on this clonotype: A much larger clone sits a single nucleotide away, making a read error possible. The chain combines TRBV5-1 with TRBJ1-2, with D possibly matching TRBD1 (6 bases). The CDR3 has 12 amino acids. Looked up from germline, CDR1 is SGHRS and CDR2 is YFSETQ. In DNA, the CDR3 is TGCGCCATCAGCTTGGGGGGCGAAGGCTACACCTTC. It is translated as CAISLGGEGYTF.

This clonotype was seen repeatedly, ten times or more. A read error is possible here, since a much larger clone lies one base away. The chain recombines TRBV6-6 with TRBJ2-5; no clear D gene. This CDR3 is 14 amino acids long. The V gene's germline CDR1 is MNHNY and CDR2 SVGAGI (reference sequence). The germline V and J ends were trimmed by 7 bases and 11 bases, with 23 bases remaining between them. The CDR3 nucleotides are TGTGCCAGCACCAACGGTTATCTCGGCAATGAGCAGTACTTC. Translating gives CASTNGYLGNEQYF.

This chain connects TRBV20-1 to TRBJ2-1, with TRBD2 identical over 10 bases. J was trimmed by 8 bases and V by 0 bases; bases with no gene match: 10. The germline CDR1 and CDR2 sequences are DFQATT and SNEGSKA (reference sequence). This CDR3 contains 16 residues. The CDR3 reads CSARDPLAGVVYEQFF. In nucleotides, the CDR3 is TGCAGTGCTAGAGATCCCCTAGCGGGAGTTGTATATGAGCAGTTCTTC.

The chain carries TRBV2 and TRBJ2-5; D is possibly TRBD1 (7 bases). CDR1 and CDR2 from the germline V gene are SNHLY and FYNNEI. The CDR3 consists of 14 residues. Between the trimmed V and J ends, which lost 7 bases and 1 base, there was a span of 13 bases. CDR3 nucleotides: TGTGCCAGCATCGGCCAGGGGGGCCAAGAGACCCAGTACTTC. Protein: CASIGQGGQETQYF.

CDR3 residues: CSASPPVADTQYF. The CDR3 DNA reads TGCAGTGCTAGCCCCCCGGTCGCAGATACGCAGTATTTT. J is TRBJ2-3 and V is TRBV20-1; unclear D gene. V lost 3 bases and J lost 4, with 11 bases in between. CDR1 and CDR2 (germline): DFQATT, SNEGSKA (reference sequence). CDR3 length: 13 amino acids.

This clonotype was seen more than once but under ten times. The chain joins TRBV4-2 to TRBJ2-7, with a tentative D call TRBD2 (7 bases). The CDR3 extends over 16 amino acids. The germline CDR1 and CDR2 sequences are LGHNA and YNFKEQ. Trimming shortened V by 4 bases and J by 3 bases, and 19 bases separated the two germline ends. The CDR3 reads CASSRVGGPLVYEQYF. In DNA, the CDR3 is TGTGCCAGCAGCCGGGTGGGGGGGCCACTAGTCTACGAGCAGTACTTC.

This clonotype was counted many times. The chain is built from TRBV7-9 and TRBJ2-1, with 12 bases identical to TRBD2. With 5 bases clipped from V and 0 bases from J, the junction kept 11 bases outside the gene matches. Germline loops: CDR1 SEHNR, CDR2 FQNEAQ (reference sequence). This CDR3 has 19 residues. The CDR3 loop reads CASSPPLAGGLSSYNEQFF. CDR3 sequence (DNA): TGTGCCAGCAGCCCCCCTCTAGCGGGAGGGCTAAGCTCCTACAATGAGCAGTTCTTC.

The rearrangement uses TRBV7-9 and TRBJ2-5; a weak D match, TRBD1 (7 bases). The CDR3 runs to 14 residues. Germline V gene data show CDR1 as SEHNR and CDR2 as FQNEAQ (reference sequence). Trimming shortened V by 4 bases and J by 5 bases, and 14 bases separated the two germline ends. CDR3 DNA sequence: TGTGCCAGCAGCTATAACAGGGGAGGCGAGACCCAGTACTTC. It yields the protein CASSYNRGGETQYF.

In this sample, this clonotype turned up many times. The CDR3 here is CASSFGGGTPSYNEQFF. DNA of the CDR3: TGTGCCAGCAGCTTCGGAGGGGGGACACCCTCCTACAATGAGCAGTTCTTC. This chain uses TRBV27 with TRBJ2-1; D is possibly TRBD1 or TRBD2 (6 bases each). The CDR3 runs to 17 residues. The V end lost 6 bases, the J end lost 0 bases, and 18 bases lay between the germline ends. Germline-derived CDR1 and CDR2 are MNHEY and SMNVEV (reference sequence).

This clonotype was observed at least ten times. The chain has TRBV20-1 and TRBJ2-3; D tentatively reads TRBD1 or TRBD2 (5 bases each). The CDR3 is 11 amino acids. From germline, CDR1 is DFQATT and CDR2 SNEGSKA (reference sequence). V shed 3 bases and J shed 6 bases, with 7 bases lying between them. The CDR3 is CSARWGDTQYF. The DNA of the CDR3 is TGCAGTGCTAGGTGGGGGGATACGCAGTATTTT.

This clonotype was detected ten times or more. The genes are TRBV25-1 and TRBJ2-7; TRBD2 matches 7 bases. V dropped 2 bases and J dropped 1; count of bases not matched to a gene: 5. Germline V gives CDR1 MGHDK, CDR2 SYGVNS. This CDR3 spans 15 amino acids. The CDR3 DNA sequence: TGTGCCAGCAGTGAAACAGCGGGATATTCCTACGAGCAGTACTTC. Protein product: CASSETAGYSYEQYF.

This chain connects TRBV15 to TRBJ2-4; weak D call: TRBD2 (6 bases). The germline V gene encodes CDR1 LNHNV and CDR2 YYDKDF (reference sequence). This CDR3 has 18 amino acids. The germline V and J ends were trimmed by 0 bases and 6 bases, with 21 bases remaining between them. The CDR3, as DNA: TGTGCCACCAGCAGAGATAAAAAGACGGCGGGGCCCCTAAACATTCAGTACTTC. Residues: CATSRDKKTAGPLNIQYF. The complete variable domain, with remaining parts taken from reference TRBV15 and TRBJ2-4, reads DAMVIQNPRYQVTQFGKPVTLSCSQTLNHNVMYWYQQKSSQAPKLLFHYYDKDFNNEADTPDNFQSRRPNTSFCFLDIRSPGLGDTAMYLCATSRDKKTAGPLNIQYFGAGTRLSVL.